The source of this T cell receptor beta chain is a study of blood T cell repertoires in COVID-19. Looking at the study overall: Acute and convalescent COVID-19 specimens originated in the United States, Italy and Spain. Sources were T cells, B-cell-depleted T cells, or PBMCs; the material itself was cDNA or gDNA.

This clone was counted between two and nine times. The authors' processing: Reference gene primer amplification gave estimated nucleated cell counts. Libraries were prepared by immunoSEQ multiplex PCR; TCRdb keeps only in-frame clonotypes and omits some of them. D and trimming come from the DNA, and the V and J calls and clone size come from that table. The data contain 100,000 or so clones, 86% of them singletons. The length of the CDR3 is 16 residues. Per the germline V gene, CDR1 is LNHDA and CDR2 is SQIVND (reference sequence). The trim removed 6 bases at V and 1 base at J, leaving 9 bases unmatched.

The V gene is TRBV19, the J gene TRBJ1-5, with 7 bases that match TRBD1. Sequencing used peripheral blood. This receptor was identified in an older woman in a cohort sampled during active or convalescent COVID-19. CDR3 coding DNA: TGTGCCAGTAGAAGCCAGACAGGGATGAGCAATCAGCCCCAGCATTTT. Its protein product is CASRSQTGMSNQPQHF.